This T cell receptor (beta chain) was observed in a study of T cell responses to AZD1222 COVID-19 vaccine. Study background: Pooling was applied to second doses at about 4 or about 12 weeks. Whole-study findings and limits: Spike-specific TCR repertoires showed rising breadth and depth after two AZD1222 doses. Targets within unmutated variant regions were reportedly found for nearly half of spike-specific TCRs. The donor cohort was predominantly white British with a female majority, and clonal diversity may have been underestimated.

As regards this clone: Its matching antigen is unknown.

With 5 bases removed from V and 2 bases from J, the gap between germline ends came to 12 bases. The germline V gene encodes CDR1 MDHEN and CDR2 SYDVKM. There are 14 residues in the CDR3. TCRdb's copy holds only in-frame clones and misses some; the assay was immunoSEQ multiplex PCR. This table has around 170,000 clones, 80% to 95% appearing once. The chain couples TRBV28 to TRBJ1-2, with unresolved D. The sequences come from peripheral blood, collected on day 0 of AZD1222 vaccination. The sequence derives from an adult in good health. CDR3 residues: CASSEGGANYGYTF. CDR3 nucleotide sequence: TGTGCCAGCAGTGAGGGAGGAGCAAACTATGGCTACACCTTC.